Below, 28 T cell receptor beta chains from the same sample are listed, as sequenced in a study of long-term antiretroviral therapy in people with HIV. Runs used v3.0 of the immunoSEQ assay and were done at survey level. The assay was immunoSEQ multiplex PCR, and TCRdb's table has in-frame clones only and misses some. Here the sample spans 17,000 or so clones, around four fifths being singletons. Sequencing used unsorted PBMCs, obtained 0.3 years after starting antiretroviral therapy. These receptors originate from a man younger than 30 with HIV.

The chain recombines TRBV4-1 with TRBJ2-1; the D is unclear. The CDR3 has 12 residues. The germline CDR1 and CDR2 sequences are MGHRA and YSYEKL. V gave up 1 base and J gave up 8 bases, with 6 bases separating them. For the CDR3, the DNA is TGCGCCAGCAGCCAAGGGAACGATGAGCAGTTCTTC. Translated, it gives CASSQGNDEQFF.

This sequence joins TRBV7-9 and TRBJ2-2, with D tentatively TRBD2 (5 bases). The CDR3 consists of 15 residues. Between the trimmed V and J ends, which lost 1 base and 5 bases, there was a span of 11 bases. Looked up from germline, CDR1 is SEHNR and CDR2 is FQNEAQ (reference sequence). In DNA form, the CDR3 reads TGTGCCAGCAGCTTAGAACATCCGGGGACCGGGGAGCTGTTTTTT. Its protein product is CASSLEHPGTGELFF. The full variable domain, with the rest looked up from reference TRBV7-9 and TRBJ2-2, is DTGVSQNPRHKITKRGQNVTFRCDPISEHNRLYWYRQTLGQGPEFLTYFQNEAQLEKSRLLSDRFSAERPKGSFSTLEIQRTEQGDSAMYLCASSLEHPGTGELFFGEGSRLTVL.

The rearrangement links TRBV7-2 to TRBJ2-1, with D perhaps given as TRBD1 or TRBD2 (6 bases each). Trimming shortened V by 5 bases and J by 2 bases, and 13 bases separated the two germline ends. The length of the CDR3 is 15 residues. Germline V lookup: CDR1 SGHTA, CDR2 FQGNSA. The CDR3 DNA is TGTGCCAGCAGCCCCCTTGGGGGGCCCTACAATGAGCAGTTCTTC. Its translation is CASSPLGGPYNEQFF. The full variable domain, with the rest looked up from reference TRBV7-2 and TRBJ2-1, is GAGVSQSPSNKVTEKGKDVELRCDPISGHTALYWYRQSLGQGLEFLIYFQGNSAPDKSGLPSDRFSAERTGGSVSTLTIQRTQQEDSAVYLCASSPLGGPYNEQFFGPGTRLTVL.

The rearrangement joins TRBV27 to TRBJ2-1, with D unresolved. The length of the CDR3 is 14 residues. Germline values: CDR1 MNHEY, CDR2 SMNVEV (reference sequence). V shed 6 bases and J shed 1 base, with 10 bases lying between them. The CDR3 sequence is CASRSLVSYNEQFF. As DNA, the CDR3 is TGTGCCAGCAGGTCGCTAGTTTCCTACAATGAGCAGTTCTTC.

The V and J genes are TRBV6-1 and TRBJ1-3; possibly TRBD1 for D (5 bases). Trimming took off 3 bases at V and 0 bases at J, with 9 bases between the two ends. This CDR3 region has 15 residues. Germline V gene sequence: CDR1 MNHNS, CDR2 SASEGT. The CDR3 DNA is TGTGCCAGCAGTGATGGGGGACTCTCTGGAAACACCATATATTTT. As protein: CASSDGGLSGNTIYF.

The chain recombines TRBV6-1 with TRBJ2-2, with 9 bases matching TRBD1. J was trimmed by 8 bases and V by 3 bases; bases with no gene match: 10. The CDR3 length is 16 residues. CDR1 and CDR2 from the germline V gene are MNHNS and SASEGT. The CDR3 reads CASSEGTGLATGELFF. CDR3 DNA: TGTGCCAGCAGTGAGGGGACAGGGCTGGCTACGGGGGAGCTGTTTTTT.

The gene calls are TRBV7-9 and TRBJ2-3; D not certain. Trimming left V 3 bases short and J 0 bases short, with 10 bases between. Per germline, CDR1 SEHNR and CDR2 FQNEAQ (reference sequence). The CDR3 covers 15 residues. CDR3: CASSFQQSSTDTQYF. DNA of the CDR3: TGTGCCAGCAGCTTTCAACAGTCTAGCACAGATACGCAGTATTTT.

This rearrangement joins TRBV9 to TRBJ2-5; TRBD2 aligns across 13 bases. The germline V gene has CDR1 SGDLS and CDR2 YYNGEE. CDR3 length equals 17 residues. The V and J ends lost 0 bases and 0 bases, in that order; junction bases with no gene match: 2. DNA for the CDR3: TGTGCCAGCAGCGTAGGACTAGCGGGGGGCAACCAAGAGACCCAGTACTTC. This gives the protein CASSVGLAGGNQETQYF.

This sequence joins TRBV4-1 and TRBJ1-1; D is perhaps TRBD1 (6 bases). The germline V and J ends were trimmed by 4 bases and 0 bases, with 12 bases remaining between them. Germline CDR1 MGHRA, CDR2 YSYEKL. The CDR3 is 15 amino acids. The DNA of the CDR3 is TGCGCCAGCAGCCCTAGGGGGGTTTTGAACACTGAAGCTTTCTTT. Protein: CASSPRGVLNTEAFF.

This clone was counted only a few times. CDR3 coding DNA: TGTGCCAGCAGCTCTACTGGACAGACCTATGGCTACACCTTC. The encoded protein is CASSSTGQTYGYTF. This sequence joins TRBV7-8 and TRBJ1-2; D might be TRBD1 (6 bases). This CDR3 comprises 14 residues. Germline V gives CDR1 SGHVS, CDR2 FQNEAQ. V was shortened by 4 bases and J by 4 bases, with 13 bases between the two germline ends. Full variable domain (rest looked up from reference TRBV7-8 and TRBJ1-2): GAGVSQSPRYKVAKRGQDVALRCDPISGHVSLFWYQQALGQGPEFLTYFQNEAQLDKSGLPSDRFFAERPEGSVSTLKIQRTQQEDSAVYLCASSSTGQTYGYTFGSGTRLTVV.

V usage is TRBV5-6 and J usage is TRBJ1-1, with D perhaps matching TRBD1 (5 bases). The CDR3 has 14 residues. The V end lost 2 bases, the J end lost 1 base, and 9 bases lay between the germline ends. CDR1 and CDR2 (germline): SGHDT, YYEEEE. CDR3 sequence (DNA): TGTGCCAGCAGCTTAGGGACGGGGAACACTGAAGCTTTCTTT. This gives the protein CASSLGTGNTEAFF.

This clone was counted between two and nine times. The chain links TRBV5-4 to TRBJ2-7; 10 nucleotides agree with TRBD1. Germline values: CDR1 SGHNT, CDR2 YYREEE (reference sequence). Unmatched junction bases numbered 6, after V lost 5 bases and J lost 4 bases. The CDR3 spans 14 residues. CDR3 amino acids: CASRRDRGSYEQYV. Written as DNA, the CDR3 is TGTGCCAGCAGACGGGACAGGGGTTCATACGAGCAGTACGTC.

This clone was seen just once. This sequence joins TRBV28 and TRBJ1-2; D is undetermined. Germline V gene lookup returns CDR1 MDHEN and CDR2 SYDVKM. V shed 2 bases and J shed 0 bases, with 7 bases lying between them. This CDR3 has 14 amino acids. Here the CDR3 DNA reads TGTGCCAGCAGTTTAGTCTTCGCTAACTATGGCTACACCTTC. This translates into CASSLVFANYGYTF.

This clone was counted between two and nine times. The chain is built from TRBV10-3 and TRBJ1-1; 7 nucleotides match TRBD1. Unmatched junction bases numbered 5, after V lost 5 bases and J lost 2 bases. This CDR3 comprises 14 residues. Per germline, CDR1 ENHRY and CDR2 SYGVKD. The CDR3 DNA follows: TGTGCCATCAGTTCCCGGGACAGTAACACTGAAGCTTTCTTT. Residues: CAISSRDSNTEAFF.

The CDR3 sequence is CASSVYGAYEQYV. The CDR3 DNA sequence: TGTGCCAGCAGTGTCTACGGAGCCTACGAGCAGTACGTC. V and J are TRBV6-1 and TRBJ2-7, with unresolved D. With 4 bases removed from V and 2 bases from J, the gap between germline ends came to 9 bases. This CDR3 has 13 amino acids. From germline, CDR1 is MNHNS and CDR2 SASEGT.

V is TRBV10-1 and J is TRBJ2-5; D may be TRBD2 (5 bases). Between the trimmed V and J ends, which lost 3 bases and 6 bases, there was a span of 8 bases. This CDR3 contains 12 residues. CDR1 and CDR2 (germline): WNHNN, SYGVQD (reference sequence). CDR3 protein: CASSDGRQTQYF. As DNA, the CDR3 is TGCGCCAGCAGTGATGGGAGACAGACCCAGTACTTC.

The CDR3 coding sequence is TGTGCCAGCAGCTTAGATCCCGCAAACACAGATACGCAGTATTTT. Translating it yields CASSLDPANTDTQYF. The rearrangement links TRBV11-2 to TRBJ2-3; no definite D call. Germline assignment: CDR1 SGHAT and CDR2 FQNNGV. This CDR3 contains 15 residues. Trimming left V 0 bases short and J 2 bases short, with 9 bases between.

The J gene is TRBJ2-5, the V gene TRBV6-6, with 8 bases that match TRBD2. Germline CDR1 is MNHNY and CDR2 is SVGAGI (reference sequence). CDR3 size: 13 residues. Trimming at V came to 9 bases and at J to 9 bases, leaving 12 bases not matched to a gene. CDR3 bases: TGTGCCAGTCTTAGCGGGACCCACGAGGCCCAGTACTTC. This codes for CASLSGTHEAQYF.

This clone was picked up one time. The gene calls are TRBV4-1 and TRBJ2-3, with D possibly being TRBD2 (5 bases). The CDR3 is made up of 15 amino acids. The ends were cut back, 3 bases at V and 6 bases at J, with 16 bases in the middle. Germline V gene data show CDR1 as MGHRA and CDR2 as YSYEKL. The DNA of the CDR3 is TGCGCCAGCAGCCAGGAGCGGCAGGAATTCGATACGCAGTATTTT. Encoded protein: CASSQERQEFDTQYF.

J is TRBJ2-3 and V is TRBV7-9; TRBD2 aligns across 16 bases. Germline V gene sequence: CDR1 SEHNR, CDR2 FQNEAQ (reference sequence). With 5 bases clipped from V and 4 bases from J, the junction kept 9 bases outside the gene matches. The CDR3 extends over 18 amino acids. This CDR3 reads CASSNPGLAGGPADTQYF. The CDR3, as DNA: TGTGCCAGCAGCAACCCGGGACTAGCGGGGGGGCCCGCAGATACGCAGTATTTT.

This chain joins TRBV18 and TRBJ1-5; 8 positions match TRBD1. The V gene's germline CDR1 is KGHSH and CDR2 LQKENI. The CDR3 length is 18 residues. V was pared by 4 bases and J by 2 bases, with 13 bases of the junction left unmatched. CDR3 nucleotides: TGTGCCAGCTCACGAGGGACAGGCCCCAACTTGGGCAATCAGCCCCAGCATTTT. As protein: CASSRGTGPNLGNQPQHF. Filled out from reference TRBV18 and TRBJ1-5, the complete variable domain reads NAGVMQNPRHLVRRRGQEARLRCSPMKGHSHVYWYRQLPEEGLKFMVYLQKENIIDESGMPKERFSAEFPKEGPSILRIQQVVRGDSAAYFCASSRGTGPNLGNQPQHFGDGTRLSIL.

The V gene is TRBV4-2, the J gene TRBJ2-3; 7 nucleotides align to TRBD2. The V gene's germline CDR1 is LGHNA and CDR2 YNFKEQ. The V segment lost 0 bases and the J segment 4 bases; nucleotides outside the gene matches: 7. The CDR3 runs 16 residues. The CDR3 DNA sequence: TGTGCCAGCAGCCAAGAATCGGGGGGTGGGGCAGATACGCAGTATTTT. Protein sequence: CASSQESGGGADTQYF.

Only a few counts were recorded for this clone. This chain joins TRBV29-1 and TRBJ1-2; 10 nucleotides align to TRBD1. The CDR3 covers 14 residues. J lost 8 bases, V lost 4 bases, and 10 bases had no gene match. Germline V lookup: CDR1 SQVTM, CDR2 ANQGSEA. CDR3 loop: CSVGDSGTGEGYTF. DNA for the CDR3: TGCAGCGTTGGCGACTCCGGGACAGGGGAAGGCTACACCTTC.

The V gene is TRBV10-3, the J gene TRBJ1-1; 7 positions match TRBD1. The CDR3 extends over 13 amino acids. With 5 bases clipped from V and 11 bases from J, the junction kept 11 bases outside the gene matches. CDR1 and CDR2 from the germline V gene are ENHRY and SYGVKD. The CDR3 DNA reads TGTGCCATCAGTCCGAGCGAGGGGGCGGGCGCTTTCTTT. It specifies CAISPSEGAGAFF.

The chain links TRBV29-1 to TRBJ1-1, with D unresolved. Between the trimmed V and J ends, which lost 5 bases and 1 base, there was a span of 8 bases. The CDR3 spans 12 residues. The germline gives CDR1 SQVTM, CDR2 ANQGSEA. CDR3: CSVLPGNTEAFF. In DNA, the CDR3 is TGCAGCGTTCTACCGGGGAACACTGAAGCTTTCTTT.

The gene calls are TRBV6-1 and TRBJ1-2; D may be TRBD1 (5 bases). Per the germline V gene, CDR1 is MNHNS and CDR2 is SASEGT. The CDR3 spans 13 residues. Trimming took off 4 bases at V and 8 bases at J, with 14 bases between the two ends. The CDR3 DNA is TGTGCCAGCAGTGGAGGGGCAGTCTGGGGCTACACCTTC. Translated: CASSGGAVWGYTF.

The V and J genes are TRBV27 and TRBJ1-1; unclear D gene. Deletions cut 2 bases from V and 1 base from J, with 14 bases between. Germline lookup yields CDR1 MNHEY and CDR2 SMNVEV (reference sequence). The CDR3 runs 16 residues. The CDR3 spells CASSLTYREQNTEAFF. CDR3 sequence (DNA): TGTGCCAGCAGTTTAACCTACAGAGAGCAGAACACTGAAGCTTTCTTT.

The chain uses TRBV5-5 and TRBJ1-1; 9 positions match TRBD1. With 3 bases clipped from V and 2 bases from J, the junction kept 2 bases outside the gene matches. The CDR3 is made up of 14 amino acids. Germline CDR1 and CDR2: SGHKS and YYEKEE (reference sequence). The CDR3 spells CASSYRGRNTEAFF. In DNA, the CDR3 is TGTGCCAGCAGCTACAGGGGGCGAAACACTGAAGCTTTCTTT. Full variable domain (missing parts from reference TRBV5-5 and TRBJ1-1): DAGVTQSPTHLIKTRGQQVTLRCSPISGHKSVSWYQQVLGQGPQFIFQYYEKEERGRGNFPDRFSARQFPNYSSELNVNALLLGDSALYLCASSYRGRNTEAFFGQGTRLTVV.